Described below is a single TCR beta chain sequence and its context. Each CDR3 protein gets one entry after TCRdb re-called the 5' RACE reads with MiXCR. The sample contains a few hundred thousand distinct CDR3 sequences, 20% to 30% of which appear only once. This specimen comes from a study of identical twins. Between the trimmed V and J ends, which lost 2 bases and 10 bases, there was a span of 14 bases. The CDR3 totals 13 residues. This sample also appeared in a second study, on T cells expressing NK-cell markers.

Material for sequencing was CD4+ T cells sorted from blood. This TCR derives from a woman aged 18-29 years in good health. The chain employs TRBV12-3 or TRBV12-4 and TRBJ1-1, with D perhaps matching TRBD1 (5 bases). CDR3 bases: TGTGCCAGCAGTTTAAGGGACGGTAAAAGAGCTTTCTTT. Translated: CASSLRDGKRAFF.